This T cell receptor beta chain originates from a study of early T cells in non-severe SARS-CoV-2 infection. For the study at large: Investigators sequenced bulk RNA drawn from unsorted whole blood, and chains remained unpaired.

Points from the study as a whole: Database matching using VDJdb favored anti-spike CD8 responses, with private and CD4 specificities left missing.

The V end was cut by 4 bases, the J end by 3 bases, with 16 bases between. The germline gives CDR1 SQVTM, CDR2 ANQGSEA. The CDR3 covers 14 residues. Individual cDNA molecules were tagged with unique molecular identifiers. MiXCR, run by TCRdb on the 5' RACE reads, gives a single entry per CDR3 protein. The table shows some 71,000 distinct CDR3 sequences, with about a tenth occurring only once. As to this clonotype: The antigen is undetermined.

This chain joins TRBV29-1 and TRBJ2-7; tentative D call: TRBD2 (6 bases). The origin of this receptor is an adult who was a healthcare worker with PCR-confirmed SARS-CoV-2 infection or an uninfected control (not recorded which). Sequencing used whole blood, obtained at baseline. The CDR3 is CSVVPELEGYEQYF. The CDR3 nucleotides read TGCAGCGTTGTCCCCGAATTGGAGGGCTACGAGCAGTACTTC.